The next 17 T cell receptor beta chains were all read from a single sample in a study of control samples from healthy donors and cancer patients. Sequencing was performed with immunoSEQ multiplex PCR; in TCRdb, only in-frame clones are kept and a portion is missing. The repertoire consists of some 130,000 clones, with approximately 92% occurring once and the leading ten covering around 5.4%. What was sequenced was blood. These receptor sequences come from a young man in good health.

The genes are TRBV9 and TRBJ2-3; TRBD2 aligns across 8 bases. The CDR3 has 15 residues. V gave up 3 bases and J gave up 0 bases; unmatched junction bases: 3. Germline loops: CDR1 SGDLS, CDR2 YYNGEE. DNA for the CDR3: TGTGCCAGCAGCGGGGCGGGGGGTAGCACAGATACGCAGTATTTT. Residues: CASSGAGGSTDTQYF.

The chain combines TRBV12-3 or TRBV12-4 with TRBJ1-5; D gene uncertain. Trimming took 5 bases from V and 2 from J, leaving 7 bases between them. The CDR3 runs 13 residues. CDR3 in DNA: TGTGCCAGCAGTCCCGGCCGCAATCAGCCCCAGCATTTT. Encoded protein: CASSPGRNQPQHF.

The chain is built from TRBV15 and TRBJ2-7; possibly TRBD2 for D (6 bases). Looked up from germline, CDR1 is LNHNV and CDR2 is YYDKDF (reference sequence). CDR3 length equals 13 residues. V dropped 0 bases and J dropped 4 bases, with 7 bases sitting between them. The CDR3 here is CATSRDGGYEQYF. CDR3 nucleotide sequence: TGTGCCACCAGCAGAGATGGAGGGTACGAGCAGTACTTC.

The V call is TRBV6-5, the J call TRBJ2-5; 9 bases line up with TRBD2. Germline CDR1 is MNHEY and CDR2 is SVGAGI. V lost 5 bases to trimming and J lost 5 bases; unmatched junction nucleotides: 9. This CDR3 contains 15 residues. CDR3 residues: CASSSRGGAGETQYF. For the CDR3, the DNA is TGTGCCAGCAGTAGCCGCGGGGGGGCCGGTGAGACCCAGTACTTC.

The chain uses TRBV9 and TRBJ1-2; D is perhaps TRBD1 (5 bases). CDR1 and CDR2 from the germline V gene are SGDLS and YYNGEE. This CDR3 contains 15 residues. With 3 bases removed from V and 1 base from J, the gap between germline ends came to 13 bases. Here the CDR3 reads CASSGPGAYNYGYTF. CDR3 bases: TGTGCCAGCAGCGGGCCCGGGGCGTATAACTATGGCTACACCTTC.

The chain uses TRBV29-1 and TRBJ1-2, with 7 bases aligning to TRBD1. The length of the CDR3 is 12 residues. Germline V gene sequence: CDR1 SQVTM, CDR2 ANQGSEA. Trimming at V came to 4 bases and at J to 2 bases, leaving 1 base not matched to a gene. The CDR3: CSVVGQNYGYTF. In DNA form, the CDR3 reads TGCAGCGTTGTGGGACAGAACTATGGCTACACCTTC.

The rearrangement uses TRBV12-3 or TRBV12-4 and TRBJ2-1; D is unresolved. The V end lost 3 bases, the J end lost 8 bases, and 11 bases lay between the germline ends. The CDR3 runs 13 residues. The DNA of the CDR3 is TGTGCCAGCAGTTTTCCGGCTAGAGATGAGCAGTTCTTC. The encoded protein is CASSFPARDEQFF.

This chain links TRBV15 with TRBJ2-7; the D is unclear. Germline V gene sequence: CDR1 LNHNV, CDR2 YYDKDF (reference sequence). CDR3 length: 13 residues. Trimming removed 8 bases at V and 5 bases at J, with 16 bases between. CDR3 protein: CATLLARLHEQYF. Written as DNA, the CDR3 is TGTGCCACCCTCTTGGCTAGATTACACGAGCAGTACTTC.

The V gene is TRBV12-3 or TRBV12-4, the J gene TRBJ1-2; a weak D match, TRBD1 (6 bases). Deletions cut 6 bases from V and 8 bases from J, with 16 bases between. The CDR3 has 13 amino acids. The CDR3 coding sequence is TGTGCCAGCAGCTATACAGGGAGAAAAGGCTACACCTTC. As protein: CASSYTGRKGYTF.

With respect to this clone: Sequence at one end of the junction differs from germline and may be a read error. The genes are TRBV7-9 and TRBJ2-1; D is unclear. The CDR3 consists of 15 residues. Germline CDR1 SEHNR, CDR2 FQNEAQ (reference sequence). The CDR3 sequence is CAGSLDPGIGDEQFF. The CDR3 DNA is TGTGCCGGCAGCTTAGATCCGGGTATAGGAGATGAGCAGTTCTTC.

The chain employs TRBV30 and TRBJ1-1, with D uncertain. V was trimmed by 0 bases and J by 4 bases, leaving 9 bases between them. The CDR3 consists of 13 residues. Germline V CDR1 and CDR2: GTSNPN, SVGIG (reference sequence). As DNA, the CDR3 is TGTGCCTGGAGTGTATTGAGAGTCACTGAAGCTTTCTTT. Protein sequence: CAWSVLRVTEAFF.

In this sample, this clone turned up many times. The chain links TRBV3-1 (or the pseudogene TRBV3-2) to TRBJ2-7; 12 nucleotides align to TRBD1. Germline CDR1 LGHDT, CDR2 YNNKEL (reference sequence). The J segment lost 3 bases and the V segment lost 4 bases, leaving 7 bases of the junction unmatched. This CDR3 region has 16 residues. CDR3 sequence: CASSRIGTGGYYEQYF. The CDR3 DNA is TGTGCCAGCAGCCGCATCGGGACAGGGGGCTACTACGAGCAGTACTTC.

The chain uses TRBV10-3 and TRBJ1-2; weak D call: TRBD1 (6 bases). The germline V gene has CDR1 ENHRY and CDR2 SYGVKD. Deletions cut 2 bases from V and 7 bases from J, with 8 bases between. The CDR3 sequence is 12 residues long. DNA for the CDR3: TGTGCCATCAGTGAGGACAGGCGTGGCTACACCTTC. Its translation is CAISEDRRGYTF.

V and J are TRBV29-1 and TRBJ1-4; D is unresolved. This CDR3 has 15 residues. The germline gives CDR1 SQVTM, CDR2 ANQGSEA. The ends were cut back, 8 bases at V and 7 bases at J, with 23 bases in the middle. CDR3 DNA: TGCAGCCCGAAGGAACGCAGGCCGGTGGGTGAAAAACTGTTTTTT. The encoded protein is CSPKERRPVGEKLFF.

CDR3 in DNA: TGCGCCAGCAGCCAAGAAGGACCCAGGGCGAGCGGCGCCTACGAGCAGTACTTC. Encoded protein: CASSQEGPRASGAYEQYF. V is TRBV4-1 and J is TRBJ2-7; D might be TRBD1 or TRBD2, each matching 5 bases. Looked up from germline, CDR1 is MGHRA and CDR2 is YSYEKL. Trimming left V 0 bases short and J 2 bases short, with 20 bases between. This CDR3 is built from 18 residues.

This chain links TRBV5-6 with TRBJ1-6, with 7 bases fitting TRBD1. V was pared by 0 bases and J by 9 bases, with 9 bases of the junction left unmatched. The germline CDR1 and CDR2 sequences are SGHDT and YYEEEE. The CDR3 is 16 residues long. CDR3 nucleotide sequence: TGTGCCAGCAGCTTGGGGACAGGCTTTCCGAGTTCACCCCTCCACTTT. Its translation is CASSLGTGFPSSPLHF.

This chain links TRBV7-9 with TRBJ1-2; D is perhaps TRBD1 (6 bases). Germline V gene sequence: CDR1 SEHNR, CDR2 FQNEAQ (reference sequence). CDR3 length: 15 amino acids. Trimming took 5 bases from V and 3 from J, leaving 16 bases between them. The CDR3 protein is CASSATGSGDYGYTF. Here the CDR3 DNA reads TGTGCCAGCAGCGCAACAGGGTCTGGGGACTATGGCTACACCTTC.